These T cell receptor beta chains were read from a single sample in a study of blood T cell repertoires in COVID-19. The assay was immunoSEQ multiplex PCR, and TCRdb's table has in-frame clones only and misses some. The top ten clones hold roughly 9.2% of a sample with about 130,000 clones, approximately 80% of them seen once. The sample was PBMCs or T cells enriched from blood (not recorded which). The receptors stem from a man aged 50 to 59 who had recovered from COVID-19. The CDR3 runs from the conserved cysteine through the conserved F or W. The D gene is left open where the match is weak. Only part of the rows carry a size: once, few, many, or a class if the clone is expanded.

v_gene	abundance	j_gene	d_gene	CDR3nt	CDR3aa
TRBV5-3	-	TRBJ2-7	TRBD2	TGTGCCAGGGCTAGCGGGGTATACGAGCAGTACTTC	CARASGVYEQYF
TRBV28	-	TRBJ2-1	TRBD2	TGTGCCAGCAGTCCGAGGACTAGCGGGGGGGCCACTAGGAATGAGCAGTTCTTC	CASSPRTSGGATRNEQFF
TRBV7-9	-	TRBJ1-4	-	TGTGCCAGCAGCTCCTCCACAGGATATAATGAAAAACTGTTTTTT	CASSSSTGYNEKLFF
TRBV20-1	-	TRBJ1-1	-	TGCAGTGCTAACCTAGGGGCTGAAGCTTTCTTT	CSANLGAEAFF
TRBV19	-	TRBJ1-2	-	TGTGCCAGTAGTATAGATCCGGCGGGGGCCGCCGGTGGCTACACCTTC	CASSIDPAGAAGGYTF
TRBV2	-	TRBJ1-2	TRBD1	TGTGCCAGCAGTACACAGGGGCTGATCTATGGCTACACCTTC	CASSTQGLIYGYTF
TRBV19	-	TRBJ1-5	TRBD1	TGTGCCAGTAGTATTACAGGGGATCAGCCCCAGCATTTT	CASSITGDQPQHF
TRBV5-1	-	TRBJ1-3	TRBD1	TGCGCCAGCAGCCGAGGACTTACCAGGGGGAATGGAAACACCATATATTTT	CASSRGLTRGNGNTIYF
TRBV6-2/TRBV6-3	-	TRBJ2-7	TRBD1	TGTGCCAGCAGTCCCGGGACAGGGTTCTACGAGCAGTACTTC	CASSPGTGFYEQYF
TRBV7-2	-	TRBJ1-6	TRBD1	TGTGCCAGCAGCTTAGCGGGACAGAATTCACCCCTCCACTTT	CASSLAGQNSPLHF
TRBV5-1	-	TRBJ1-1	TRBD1	TGCGCCTCTCGGACAGGGCCGGGCACTGAAGCTTTCTTT	CASRTGPGTEAFF
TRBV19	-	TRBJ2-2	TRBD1	TGTGCCAGTAGGTCGGGACAGGCCTACACCGGGGAGCTGTTTTTT	CASRSGQAYTGELFF
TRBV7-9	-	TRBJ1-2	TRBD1	TGTGCCAGCGGCCGGACAGGGCGCTATGGCTACACCTTC	CASGRTGRYGYTF
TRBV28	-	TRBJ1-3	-	TGTGCCAGCAGTTTCTACCCGGGGGTCTCTGGAAACACCATATATTTT	CASSFYPGVSGNTIYF
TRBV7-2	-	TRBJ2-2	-	TGTGCCAGCAGCTTAAGAGGGGGTGACACCGGGGAGCTGTTTTTT	CASSLRGGDTGELFF
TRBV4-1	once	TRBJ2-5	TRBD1	TGCGCCAGCAGCAGGGGACAGGGGGTCCAAGAGACCCAGTACTTC	CASSRGQGVQETQYF